The clone carrying this T cell receptor beta chain was observed a few times. Other DNA sequences within the sample encode an identical CDR3. This sample was taken from a study of blood T cell repertoires in COVID-19. Study context: Spain, Italy and the United States supplied samples that represented acute and convalescent COVID-19. Sources were T cells, B-cell-depleted T cells, or PBMCs; the material itself was cDNA or gDNA.

The germline V gene encodes CDR1 SGHAT and CDR2 FQNNGV. This CDR3 spans 14 amino acids. With V trimmed by 5 bases and J by 2 bases, 2 bases remained unmatched. Produced via immunoSEQ multiplex PCR; TCRdb's table is partial and in-frame only. This table has about 150,000 clones, about 87% appearing once. Patients in Seattle were enrolled during active infection, then followed longitudinally. The source of this sequence is a human donor with COVID-19, enrolled during active disease. The donor label of this sample is uncertain. The chain links TRBV11-2 to TRBJ2-3, with 9 bases identical to TRBD2. Sequencing was performed on peripheral blood. The CDR3 region has the DNA TGTGCCAGCAGCCCGGGACTAGCCACAGATACGCAGTATTTT. This encodes CASSPGLATDTQYF. Looking up the rest from reference TRBV11-2 and TRBJ2-3 gives the full variable domain: EAGVAQSPRYKIIEKRQSVAFWCNPISGHATLYWYQQILGQGPKLLIQFQNNGVVDDSQLPKDRFSAERLKGVDSTLKIQPAKLEDSAVYLCASSPGLATDTQYFGPGTRLTVL.